This T cell receptor beta chain originates from a study of blood T cell repertoires in COVID-19 (dated by TCRdb to the early 2020s). Notes on the research overall: Samples from collaborators originated in the United States, Italy and Spain and spanned both the acute and convalescent phases of COVID-19. Samples came from the ongoing ImmuneRACE study (first 160 participants) plus 1,254 subjects from 6 global collaborators. The sample metadata nearly always contained a de-identified subject ID, COVID-19 status, age in years and sex. The material from the prospective study consisted of cDNA or gDNA derived from T cells, B-cell-depleted T cells, or PBMCs. Where available, HLA class I and class II types were obtained from metadata supplied by the sample provider rather than from assay-based typing. The repertoires were released in a freely available public database meant as a resource for research on the immune response to SARS-CoV-2. Deeply sampled blood TCRbeta repertoires from subjects exposed to, actively infected with, or recovered from COVID-19 were included in the dataset. What the study reported, not specific to this receptor: How much clinical and demographic metadata was included differed by source and by participant, and the metadata was provided uncurated.

Per the germline V gene, SNHLY is the CDR1 and FYNNEI is the CDR2. Spanning cysteine to phenylalanine, the CDR3 consists of 13 amino acids. Only CDR3 DNA is held: 39 bases, read in frame from base 1. V is clipped by 6 bases and J by 3 bases, and the sequence between their germline boundaries is 8 bases long. One collaborating source in Seattle enrolled patients while the patients were actively infected and followed the patients over time throughout the course of disease. The collaborating institutions used their own protocols to collect whole blood in K2EDTA tubes. Collaborator samples were shipped for TCRbeta analysis as frozen whole blood, isolated PBMCs, or DNA extracted from either sample type. TCRbeta CDR3 regions were amplified from genomic DNA using the immunoSEQ Assay, a bias-controlled multiplex PCR. Under the source paper's analysis protocol: The number of nucleated cells in each sample was estimated from the amplification of reference gene primers within the assay. Sequence reads were collapsed and filtered to measure the absolute abundance of every unique TCRbeta CDR3 rearrangement. For each sample, productive Simpson clonality was calculated as the square root of Simpson's diversity index across productive rearrangements. Imported from immuneACCESS, the table was reduced by TCRdb to in-frame sequences with V and J called. These copies leave out some clones; in studies compared against another copy, an unresolved V gene accounts for under half, and the cause of the remainder is not known. V and J calls plus clone size are reproduced from that table; the DNA served to infer D and trimming. The sample table shows tens of thousands of clones, and 65% to 85% are seen once. Of the sample, approximately 6.3% falls within the top ten clones.

This clone showed up just a few times. The antigen it binds to is not known. The sample holds no much larger clone one base away, and base qualities are not on file. Sample: peripheral blood. The chain couples TRBV2 to TRBJ1-4; the D region possibly corresponds to TRBD1 (5 bases align). This clonotype was sampled from a man aged 65 to 79 with COVID-19, enrolled during active disease. CDR3 region: CASRTDPNEKLFF. The nucleotides are TGTGCCAGCAGGACAGACCCTAATGAAAAACTGTTTTTT.